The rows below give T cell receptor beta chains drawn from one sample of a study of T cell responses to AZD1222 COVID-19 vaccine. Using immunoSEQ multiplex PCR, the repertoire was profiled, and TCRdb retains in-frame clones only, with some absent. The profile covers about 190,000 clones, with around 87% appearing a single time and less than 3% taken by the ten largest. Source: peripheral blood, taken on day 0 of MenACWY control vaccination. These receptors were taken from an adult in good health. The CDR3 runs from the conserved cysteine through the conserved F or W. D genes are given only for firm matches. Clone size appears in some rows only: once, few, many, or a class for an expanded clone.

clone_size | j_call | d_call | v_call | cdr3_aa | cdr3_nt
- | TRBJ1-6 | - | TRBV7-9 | CASSPTRLINSPLHF | TGTGCCAGCAGCCCGACACGATTGATTAATTCACCCCTCCACTTT
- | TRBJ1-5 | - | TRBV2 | CASSGANPNQPQHF | TGTGCCAGCAGTGGCGCGAATCCTAATCAGCCCCAGCATTTT
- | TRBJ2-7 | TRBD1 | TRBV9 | CASSARDRDYEQYF | TGTGCCAGCAGCGCCAGGGACAGGGACTACGAGCAGTACTTC
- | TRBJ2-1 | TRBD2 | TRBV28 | CASAQASGYNEQFF | TGTGCCAGCGCCCAGGCTAGCGGATACAATGAGCAGTTCTTC
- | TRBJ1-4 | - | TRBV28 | CASSFRTDSKPVF | TGTGCCAGCAGCTTTCGTACAGATTCCAAGCCGGTTTTT
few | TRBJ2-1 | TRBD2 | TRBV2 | CASSEEGGPSYNEQFF | TGTGCCAGCAGTGAAGAGGGAGGGCCTTCCTACAATGAGCAGTTCTTC
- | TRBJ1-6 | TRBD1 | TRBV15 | CATSRMTGDNSPLHF | TGTGCCACCAGCAGGATGACAGGGGATAATTCACCCCTCCACTTT
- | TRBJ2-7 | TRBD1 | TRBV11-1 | CASSLRQGAYEQYF | TGTGCCAGCAGCCTCCGACAGGGCGCCTACGAGCAGTACTTC
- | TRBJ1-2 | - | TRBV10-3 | CAISPEVTNYGYTF | TGTGCCATCAGTCCCGAGGTGACTAACTATGGCTACACCTTC
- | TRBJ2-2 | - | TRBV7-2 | CASSLAMSGELFF | TGTGCCAGCAGCTTAGCAATGAGCGGGGAGCTGTTTTTT
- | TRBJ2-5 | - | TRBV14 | CASSPGTSRETQYF | TGTGCCAGCAGCCCGGGAACCTCTCGGGAGACCCAGTACTTC
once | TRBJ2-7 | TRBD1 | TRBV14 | CASSRDRGSSYEQYF | TGTGCCAGCAGTCGGGACAGGGGGTCCTCCTACGAGCAGTACTTC
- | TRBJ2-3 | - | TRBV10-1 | CASSVPITDTQYF | TGCGCCAGCAGTGTCCCTATCACAGATACGCAGTATTTT
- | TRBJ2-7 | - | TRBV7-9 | CASSGSVVHEQYF | TGTGCCAGCAGCGGTAGCGTGGTTCACGAGCAGTACTTC